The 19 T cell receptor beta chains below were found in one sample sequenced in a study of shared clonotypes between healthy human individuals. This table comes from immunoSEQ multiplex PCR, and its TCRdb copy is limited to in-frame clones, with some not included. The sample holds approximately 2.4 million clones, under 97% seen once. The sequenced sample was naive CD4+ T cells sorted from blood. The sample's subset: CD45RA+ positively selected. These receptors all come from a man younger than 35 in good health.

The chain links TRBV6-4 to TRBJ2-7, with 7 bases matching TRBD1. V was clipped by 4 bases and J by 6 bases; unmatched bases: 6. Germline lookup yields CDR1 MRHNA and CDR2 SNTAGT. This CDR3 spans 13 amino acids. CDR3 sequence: CASSGRQGGEQYF. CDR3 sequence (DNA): TGTGCCAGCAGTGGTAGACAGGGTGGCGAGCAGTACTTC.

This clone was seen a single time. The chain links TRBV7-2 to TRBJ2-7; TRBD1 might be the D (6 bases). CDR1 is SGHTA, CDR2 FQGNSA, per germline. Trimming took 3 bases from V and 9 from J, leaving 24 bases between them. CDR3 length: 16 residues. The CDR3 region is CASSFGTWTEPTTQYF. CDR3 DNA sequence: TGTGCCAGCAGCTTTGGGACATGGACCGAACCTACGACGCAGTACTTC.

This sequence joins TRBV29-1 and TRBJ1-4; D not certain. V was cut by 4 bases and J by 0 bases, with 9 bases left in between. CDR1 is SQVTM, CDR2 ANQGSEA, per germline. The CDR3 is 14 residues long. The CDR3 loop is CSVARSATNEKLFF. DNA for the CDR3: TGCAGCGTTGCGCGGTCAGCAACTAATGAAAAACTGTTTTTT.

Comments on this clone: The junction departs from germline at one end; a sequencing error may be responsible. Here the CDR3 DNA reads TGTGCTAGCAGCTCGGGACTAGTAGAGACCCAGTACTTC. Translating gives CASSSGLVETQYF. The rearrangement joins TRBV7-7 to TRBJ2-5; 8 positions match TRBD2. Germline assignment: CDR1 SSHAT and CDR2 FNYEAQ (reference sequence). The CDR3 is 13 residues long. Complete variable domain (other parts from reference TRBV7-7 and TRBJ2-5): GAGVSQSPRYKVTKRGQDVTLRCDPISSHATLYWYQQALGQGPEFLTYFNYEAQPDKSGLPSDRFSAERPEGSISTLTIQRTEQRDSAMYRCASSSGLVETQYFGPGTRLLVL.

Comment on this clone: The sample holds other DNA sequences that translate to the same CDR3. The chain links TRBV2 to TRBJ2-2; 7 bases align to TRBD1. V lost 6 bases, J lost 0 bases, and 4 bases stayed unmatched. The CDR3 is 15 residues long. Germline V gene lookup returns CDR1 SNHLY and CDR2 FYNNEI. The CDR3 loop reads CASRTGTANTGELFF. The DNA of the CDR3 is TGTGCCAGCAGAACCGGGACAGCGAACACCGGGGAGCTGTTTTTT.

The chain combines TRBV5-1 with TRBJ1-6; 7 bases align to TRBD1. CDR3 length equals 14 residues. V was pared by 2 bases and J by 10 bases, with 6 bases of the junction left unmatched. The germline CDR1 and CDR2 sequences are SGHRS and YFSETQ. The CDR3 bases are TGCGCCAGCAGCTTTGGACAGGACTTCTCACCCCTCCACTTT. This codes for CASSFGQDFSPLHF.

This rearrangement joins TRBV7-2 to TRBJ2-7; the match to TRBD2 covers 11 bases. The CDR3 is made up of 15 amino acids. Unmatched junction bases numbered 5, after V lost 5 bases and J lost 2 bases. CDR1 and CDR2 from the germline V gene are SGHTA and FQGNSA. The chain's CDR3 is CASSLQGLAAYEQYF. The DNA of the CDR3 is TGTGCCAGCAGCCTGCAGGGACTAGCGGCCTACGAGCAGTACTTC. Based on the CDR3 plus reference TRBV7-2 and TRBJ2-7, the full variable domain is GAGVSQSPSNKVTEKGKDVELRCDPISGHTALYWYRQSLGQGLEFLIYFQGNSAPDKSGLPSDRFSAERTGGSVSTLTIQRTQQEDSAVYLCASSLQGLAAYEQYFGPGTRLTVT.

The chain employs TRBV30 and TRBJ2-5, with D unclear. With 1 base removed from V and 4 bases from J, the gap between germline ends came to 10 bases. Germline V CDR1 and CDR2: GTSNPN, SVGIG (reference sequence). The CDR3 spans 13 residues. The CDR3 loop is CAWSGRTPETQYF. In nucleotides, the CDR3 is TGTGCCTGGAGTGGACGGACCCCAGAGACCCAGTACTTC.

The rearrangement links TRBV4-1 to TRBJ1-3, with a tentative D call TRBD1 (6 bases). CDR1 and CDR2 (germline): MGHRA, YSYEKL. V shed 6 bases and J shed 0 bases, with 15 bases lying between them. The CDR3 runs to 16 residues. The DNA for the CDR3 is TGCGCCAGCAGACCACAGGGTTTATACTCTGGAAACACCATATATTTT. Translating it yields CASRPQGLYSGNTIYF.

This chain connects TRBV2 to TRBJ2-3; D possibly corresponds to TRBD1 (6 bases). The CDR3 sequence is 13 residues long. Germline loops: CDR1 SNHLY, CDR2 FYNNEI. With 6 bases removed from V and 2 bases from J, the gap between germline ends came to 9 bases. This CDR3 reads CASRGAYTDTQYF. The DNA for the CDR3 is TGTGCCAGCAGGGGGGCCTACACAGATACGCAGTATTTT.

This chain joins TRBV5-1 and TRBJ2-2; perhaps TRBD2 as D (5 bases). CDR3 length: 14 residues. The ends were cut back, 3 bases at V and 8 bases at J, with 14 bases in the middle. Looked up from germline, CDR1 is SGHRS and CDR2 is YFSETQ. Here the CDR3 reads CASSSDRGGGELFF. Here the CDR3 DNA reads TGCGCCAGCAGCTCCGACCGGGGTGGAGGGGAGCTGTTTTTT.

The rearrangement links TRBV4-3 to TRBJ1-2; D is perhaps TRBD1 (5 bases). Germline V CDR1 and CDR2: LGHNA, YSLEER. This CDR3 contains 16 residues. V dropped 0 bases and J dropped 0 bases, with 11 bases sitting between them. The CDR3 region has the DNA TGCGCCAGCAGCCAAGATTTGGGGCCGACTAACTATGGCTACACCTTC. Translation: CASSQDLGPTNYGYTF.

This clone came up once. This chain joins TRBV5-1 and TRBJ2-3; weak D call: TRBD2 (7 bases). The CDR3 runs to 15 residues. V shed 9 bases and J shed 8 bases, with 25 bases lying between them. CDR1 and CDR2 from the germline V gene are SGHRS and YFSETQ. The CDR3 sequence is CATTEGGSLYGTQYF. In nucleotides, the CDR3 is TGCGCCACAACGGAGGGGGGGTCTCTATATGGTACGCAGTATTTT. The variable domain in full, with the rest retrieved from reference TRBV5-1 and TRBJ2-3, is KAGVTQTPRYLIKTRGQQVTLSCSPISGHRSVSWYQQTPGQGLQFLFEYFSETQRNKGNFPGRFSGRQFSNSRSEMNVSTLELGDSALYLCATTEGGSLYGTQYFGPGTRLTVL.

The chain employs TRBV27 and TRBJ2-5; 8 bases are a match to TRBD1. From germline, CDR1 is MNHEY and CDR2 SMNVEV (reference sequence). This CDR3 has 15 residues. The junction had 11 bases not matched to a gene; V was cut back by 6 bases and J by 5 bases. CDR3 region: CASRPQGADGETQYF. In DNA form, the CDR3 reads TGTGCCAGCAGGCCGCAGGGGGCCGATGGGGAGACCCAGTACTTC.

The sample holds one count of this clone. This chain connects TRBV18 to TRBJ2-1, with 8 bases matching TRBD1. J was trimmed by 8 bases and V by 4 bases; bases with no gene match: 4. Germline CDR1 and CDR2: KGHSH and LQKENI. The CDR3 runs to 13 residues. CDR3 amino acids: CASSQNRGDEQFF. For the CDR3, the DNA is TGTGCCAGCTCACAAAACAGGGGGGATGAGCAGTTCTTC.

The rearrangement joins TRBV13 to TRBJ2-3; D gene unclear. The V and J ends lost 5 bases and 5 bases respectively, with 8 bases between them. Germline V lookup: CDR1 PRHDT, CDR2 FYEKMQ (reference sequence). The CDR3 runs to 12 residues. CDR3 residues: CASSEDRDTQYF. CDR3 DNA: TGTGCCAGCAGCGAGGACCGAGATACGCAGTATTTT.

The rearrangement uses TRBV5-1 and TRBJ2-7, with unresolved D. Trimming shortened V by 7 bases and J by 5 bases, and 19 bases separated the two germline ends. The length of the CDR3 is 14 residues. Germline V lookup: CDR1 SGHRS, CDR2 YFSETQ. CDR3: CASSIMWVSNEQYF. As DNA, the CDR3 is TGCGCCAGCTCTATTATGTGGGTTAGCAACGAGCAGTACTTC.

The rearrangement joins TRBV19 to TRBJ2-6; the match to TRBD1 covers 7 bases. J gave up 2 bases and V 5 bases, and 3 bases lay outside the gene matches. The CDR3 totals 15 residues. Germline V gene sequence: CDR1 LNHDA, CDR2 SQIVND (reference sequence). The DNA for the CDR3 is TGTGCCAGTAGTCACAGGGGTGCTGGGGCCAACGTCCTGACTTTC. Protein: CASSHRGAGANVLTF.

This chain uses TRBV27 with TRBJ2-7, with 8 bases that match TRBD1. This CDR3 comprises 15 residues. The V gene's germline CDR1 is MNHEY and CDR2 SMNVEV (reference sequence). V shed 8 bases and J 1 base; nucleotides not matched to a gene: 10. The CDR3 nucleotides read TGTGCCAGCGGCTCGGACAGGGAGTGGTCCTACGAGCAGTACTTC. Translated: CASGSDREWSYEQYF.